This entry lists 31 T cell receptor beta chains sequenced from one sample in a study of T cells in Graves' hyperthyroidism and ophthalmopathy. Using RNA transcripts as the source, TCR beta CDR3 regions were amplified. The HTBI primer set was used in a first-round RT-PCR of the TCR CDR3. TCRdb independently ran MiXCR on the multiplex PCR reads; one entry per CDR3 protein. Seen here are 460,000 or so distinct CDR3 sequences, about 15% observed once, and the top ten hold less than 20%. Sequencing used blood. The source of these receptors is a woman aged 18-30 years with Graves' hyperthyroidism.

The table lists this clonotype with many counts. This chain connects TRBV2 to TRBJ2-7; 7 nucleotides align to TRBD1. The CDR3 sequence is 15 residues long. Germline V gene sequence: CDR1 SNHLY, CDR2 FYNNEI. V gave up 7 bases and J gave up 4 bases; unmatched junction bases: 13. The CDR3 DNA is TGTGCCAGCAACCTGGACAGGTCCCCCCTGTACGAGCAGTACTTC. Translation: CASNLDRSPLYEQYF.

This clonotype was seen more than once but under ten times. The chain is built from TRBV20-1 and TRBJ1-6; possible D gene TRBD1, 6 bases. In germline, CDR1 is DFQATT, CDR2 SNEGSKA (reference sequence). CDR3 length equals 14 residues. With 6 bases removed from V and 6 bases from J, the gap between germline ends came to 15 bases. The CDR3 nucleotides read TGCAGTGCAGGAACAGGGAACCTTAATTCACCCCTCCACTTT. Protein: CSAGTGNLNSPLHF.

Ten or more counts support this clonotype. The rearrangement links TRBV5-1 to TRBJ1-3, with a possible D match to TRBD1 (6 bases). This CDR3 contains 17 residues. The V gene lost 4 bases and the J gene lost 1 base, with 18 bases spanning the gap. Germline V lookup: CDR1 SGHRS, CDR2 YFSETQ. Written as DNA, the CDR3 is TGCGCCAGCAGCCTCACCGTAAGGACAGTGTCTGGAAACACCATATATTTT. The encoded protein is CASSLTVRTVSGNTIYF.

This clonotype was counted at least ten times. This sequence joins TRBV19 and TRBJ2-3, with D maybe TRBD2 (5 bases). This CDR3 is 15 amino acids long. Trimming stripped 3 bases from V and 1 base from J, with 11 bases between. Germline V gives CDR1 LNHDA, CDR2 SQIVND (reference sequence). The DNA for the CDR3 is TGTGCCAGTAGTATCGGTGGGAGTCGCACAGATACGCAGTATTTT. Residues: CASSIGGSRTDTQYF.

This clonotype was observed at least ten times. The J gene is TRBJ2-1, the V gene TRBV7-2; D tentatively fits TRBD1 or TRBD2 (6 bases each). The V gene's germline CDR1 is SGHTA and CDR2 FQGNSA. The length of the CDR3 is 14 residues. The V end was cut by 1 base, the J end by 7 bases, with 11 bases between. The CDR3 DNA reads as TGTGCCAGCAGCTTAGTAGCGGACAGTAATGAGCAGTTCTTC. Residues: CASSLVADSNEQFF.

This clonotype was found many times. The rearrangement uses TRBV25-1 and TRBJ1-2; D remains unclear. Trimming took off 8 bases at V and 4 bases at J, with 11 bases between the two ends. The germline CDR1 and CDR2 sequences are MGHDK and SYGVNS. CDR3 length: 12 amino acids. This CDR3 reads CASSADTYGYTF. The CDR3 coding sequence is TGTGCCAGCTCGGCCGACACCTATGGCTACACCTTC.

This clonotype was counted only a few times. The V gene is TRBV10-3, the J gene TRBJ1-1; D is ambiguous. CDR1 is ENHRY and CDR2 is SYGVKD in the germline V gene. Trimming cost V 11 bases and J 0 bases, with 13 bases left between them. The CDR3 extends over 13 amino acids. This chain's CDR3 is CAVSPGMNTEAFF. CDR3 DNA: TGTGCCGTCTCCCCGGGCATGAACACTGAAGCTTTCTTT.

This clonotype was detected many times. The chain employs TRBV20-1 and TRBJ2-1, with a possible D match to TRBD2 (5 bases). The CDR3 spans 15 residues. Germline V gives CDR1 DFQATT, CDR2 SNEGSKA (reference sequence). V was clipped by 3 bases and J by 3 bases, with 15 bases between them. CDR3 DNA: TGCAGTGCTAGCCGTGCTTTAGCGATCTACAATGAGCAGTTCTTC. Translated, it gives CSASRALAIYNEQFF.

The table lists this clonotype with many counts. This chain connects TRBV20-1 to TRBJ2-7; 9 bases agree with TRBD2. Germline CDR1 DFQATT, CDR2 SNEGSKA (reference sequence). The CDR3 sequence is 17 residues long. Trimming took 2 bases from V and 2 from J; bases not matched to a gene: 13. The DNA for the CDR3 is TGCAGTGCTAGATTCGCGCTAGCGGGAAAAGGGGCCTACGAGCAGTACTTC. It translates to CSARFALAGKGAYEQYF.

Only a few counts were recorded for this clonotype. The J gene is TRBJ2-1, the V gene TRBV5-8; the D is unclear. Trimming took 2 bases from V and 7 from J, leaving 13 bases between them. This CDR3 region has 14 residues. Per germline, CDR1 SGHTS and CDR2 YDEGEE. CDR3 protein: CASSFGERWNEQFF. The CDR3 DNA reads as TGTGCCAGCAGCTTTGGCGAGCGTTGGAATGAGCAGTTCTTC.

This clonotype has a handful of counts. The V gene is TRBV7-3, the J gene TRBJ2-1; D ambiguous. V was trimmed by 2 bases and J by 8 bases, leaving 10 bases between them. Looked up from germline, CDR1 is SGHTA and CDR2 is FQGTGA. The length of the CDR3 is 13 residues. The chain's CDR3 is CASSLGTYYEQFF. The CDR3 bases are TGTGCCAGCAGCTTAGGTACTTACTATGAGCAGTTCTTC.

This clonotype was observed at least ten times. In DNA, the CDR3 is TGCGCCAGCAGTGAGTTCTCTAGAGCGGGAGAGGTGACAGATACGCAGTATTTT. Translated, it gives CASSEFSRAGEVTDTQYF. The chain links TRBV10-2 to TRBJ2-3; 8 bases are shared with TRBD2. The ends lost 1 base at V and 3 bases at J; junction bases unmatched: 12. CDR3 length: 18 amino acids. Germline assignment: CDR1 WSHSY and CDR2 SAAADI.

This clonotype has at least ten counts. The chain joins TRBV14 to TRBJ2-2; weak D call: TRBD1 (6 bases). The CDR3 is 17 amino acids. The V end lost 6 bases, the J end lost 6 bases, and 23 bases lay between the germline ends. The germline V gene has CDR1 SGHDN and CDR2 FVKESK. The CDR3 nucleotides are TGTGCCAGCAGATCTGCCGACAGGCTGGGCCACGCCGGGGAGCTGTTTTTT. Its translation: CASRSADRLGHAGELFF.

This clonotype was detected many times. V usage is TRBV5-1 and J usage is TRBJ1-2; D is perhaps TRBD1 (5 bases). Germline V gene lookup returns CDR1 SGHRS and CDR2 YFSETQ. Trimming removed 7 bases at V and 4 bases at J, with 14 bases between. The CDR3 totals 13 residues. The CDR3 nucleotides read TGCGCCAGCGCCTGGGACGGAGTCTATGGCTACACCTTC. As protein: CASAWDGVYGYTF.

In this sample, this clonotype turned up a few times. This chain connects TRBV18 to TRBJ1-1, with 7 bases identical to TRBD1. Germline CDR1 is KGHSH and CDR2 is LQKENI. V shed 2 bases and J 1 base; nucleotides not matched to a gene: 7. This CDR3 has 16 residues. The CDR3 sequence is CASSPWEGQKNTEAFF. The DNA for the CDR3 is TGTGCCAGCTCACCATGGGAGGGACAGAAGAACACTGAAGCTTTCTTT.

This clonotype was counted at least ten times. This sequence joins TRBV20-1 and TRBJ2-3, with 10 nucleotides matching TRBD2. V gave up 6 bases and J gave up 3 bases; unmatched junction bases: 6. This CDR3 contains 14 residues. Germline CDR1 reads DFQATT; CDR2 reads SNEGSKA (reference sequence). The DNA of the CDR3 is TGCAGTGCCCCGGTAGCGGGAGGTACAGATACGCAGTATTTT. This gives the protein CSAPVAGGTDTQYF.

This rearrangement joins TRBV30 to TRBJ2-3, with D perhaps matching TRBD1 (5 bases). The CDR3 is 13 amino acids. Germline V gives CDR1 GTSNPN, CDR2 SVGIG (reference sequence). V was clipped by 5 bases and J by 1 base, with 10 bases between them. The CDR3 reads CAWHRMGTDTQYF. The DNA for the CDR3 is TGTGCCTGGCACAGGATGGGCACAGATACGCAGTATTTT. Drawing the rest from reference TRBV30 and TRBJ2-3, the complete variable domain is SQTIHQWPATLVQPVGSPLSLECTVEGTSNPNLYWYRQAAGRGLQLLFYSVGIGQISSEVPQNLSASRPQDRQFILSSKKLLLSDSGFYLCAWHRMGTDTQYFGPGTRLTVL.

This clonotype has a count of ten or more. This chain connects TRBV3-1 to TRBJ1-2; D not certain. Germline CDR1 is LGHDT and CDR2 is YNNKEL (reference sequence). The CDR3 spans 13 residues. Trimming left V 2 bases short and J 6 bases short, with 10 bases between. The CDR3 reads CASSQRRTDGYTF. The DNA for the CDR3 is TGTGCCAGCAGCCAAAGGCGAACGGATGGCTACACCTTC.

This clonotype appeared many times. In DNA, the CDR3 is TGTGCCTTACCTCACCGGGGTCGGGAGCTGTTTTTT. Encoded protein: CALPHRGRELFF. This chain uses TRBV30 with TRBJ2-2; D perhaps matches TRBD2 (5 bases). The V and J ends lost 7 bases and 9 bases respectively, with 15 bases between them. The CDR3 runs 12 residues. Per germline, CDR1 GTSNPN and CDR2 SVGIG (reference sequence).

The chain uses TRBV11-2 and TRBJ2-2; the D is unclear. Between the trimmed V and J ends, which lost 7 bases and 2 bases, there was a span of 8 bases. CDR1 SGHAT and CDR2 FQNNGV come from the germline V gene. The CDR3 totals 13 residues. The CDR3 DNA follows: TGTGCCAGCAATACTGCTAACACCGGGGAGCTGTTTTTT. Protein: CASNTANTGELFF. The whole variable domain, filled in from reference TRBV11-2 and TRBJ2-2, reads EAGVAQSPRYKIIEKRQSVAFWCNPISGHATLYWYQQILGQGPKLLIQFQNNGVVDDSQLPKDRFSAERLKGVDSTLKIQPAKLEDSAVYLCASNTANTGELFFGEGSRLTVL.

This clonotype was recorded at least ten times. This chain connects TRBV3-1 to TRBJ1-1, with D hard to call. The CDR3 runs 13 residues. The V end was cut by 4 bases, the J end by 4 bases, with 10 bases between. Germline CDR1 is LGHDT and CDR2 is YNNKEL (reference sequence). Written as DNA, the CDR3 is TGTGCCAGCAGCCCCCCCCTGGGCACTGAAGCTTTCTTT. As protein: CASSPPLGTEAFF.

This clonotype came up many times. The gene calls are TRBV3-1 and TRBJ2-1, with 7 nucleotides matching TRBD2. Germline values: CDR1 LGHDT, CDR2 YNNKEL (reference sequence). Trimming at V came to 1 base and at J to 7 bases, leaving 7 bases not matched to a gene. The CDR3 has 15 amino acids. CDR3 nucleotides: TGTGCCAGCAGCCAAGGGACTAGTTCTCATAATGAGCAGTTCTTC. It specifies CASSQGTSSHNEQFF.

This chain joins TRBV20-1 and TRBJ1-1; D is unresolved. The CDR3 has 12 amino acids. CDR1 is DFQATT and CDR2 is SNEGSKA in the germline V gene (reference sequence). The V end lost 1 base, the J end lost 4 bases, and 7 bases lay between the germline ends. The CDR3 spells CSARGPVTEAFF. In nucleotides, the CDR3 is TGCAGTGCTAGAGGACCGGTCACTGAAGCTTTCTTT.

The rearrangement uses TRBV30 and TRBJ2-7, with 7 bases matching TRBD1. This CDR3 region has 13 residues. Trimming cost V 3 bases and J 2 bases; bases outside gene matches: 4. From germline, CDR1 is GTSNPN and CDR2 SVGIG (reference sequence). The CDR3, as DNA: TGTGCCTGGAGCGGCGACAGGGCCTACGAGCAGTACGTC. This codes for CAWSGDRAYEQYV.

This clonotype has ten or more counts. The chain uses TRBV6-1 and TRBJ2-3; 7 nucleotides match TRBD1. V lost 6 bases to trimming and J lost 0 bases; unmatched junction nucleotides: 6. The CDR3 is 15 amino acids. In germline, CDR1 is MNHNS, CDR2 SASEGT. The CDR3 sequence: CASRKRGQSTDTQYF. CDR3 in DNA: TGTGCCAGCAGGAAACGGGGACAGAGCACAGATACGCAGTATTTT.

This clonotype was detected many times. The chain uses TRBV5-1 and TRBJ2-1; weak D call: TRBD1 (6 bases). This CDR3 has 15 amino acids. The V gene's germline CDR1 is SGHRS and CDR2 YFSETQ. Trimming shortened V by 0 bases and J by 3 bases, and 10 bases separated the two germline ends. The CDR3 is CASSLGQASYNEQFF. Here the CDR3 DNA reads TGCGCCAGCAGCTTGGGACAGGCGAGCTACAATGAGCAGTTCTTC.

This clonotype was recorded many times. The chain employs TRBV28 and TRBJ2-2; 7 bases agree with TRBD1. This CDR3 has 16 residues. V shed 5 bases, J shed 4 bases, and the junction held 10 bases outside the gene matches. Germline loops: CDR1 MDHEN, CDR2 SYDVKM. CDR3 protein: CASSPAGTALTGELFF. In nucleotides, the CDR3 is TGTGCCAGCAGTCCGGCCGGGACAGCTCTCACCGGGGAGCTGTTTTTT.

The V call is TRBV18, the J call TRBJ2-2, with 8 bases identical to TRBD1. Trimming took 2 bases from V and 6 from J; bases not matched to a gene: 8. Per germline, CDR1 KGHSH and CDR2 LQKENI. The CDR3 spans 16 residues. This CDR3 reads CASSPNNGQGPGELFF. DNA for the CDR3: TGTGCCAGCTCACCAAACAATGGACAGGGTCCCGGGGAGCTGTTTTTT. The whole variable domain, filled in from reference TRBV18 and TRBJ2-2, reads NAGVMQNPRHLVRRRGQEARLRCSPMKGHSHVYWYRQLPEEGLKFMVYLQKENIIDESGMPKERFSAEFPKEGPSILRIQQVVRGDSAAYFCASSPNNGQGPGELFFGEGSRLTVL.

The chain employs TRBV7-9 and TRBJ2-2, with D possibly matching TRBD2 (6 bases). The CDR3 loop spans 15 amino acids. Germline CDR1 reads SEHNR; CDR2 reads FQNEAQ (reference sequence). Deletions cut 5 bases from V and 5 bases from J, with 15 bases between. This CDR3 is CASSLTREATGELFF. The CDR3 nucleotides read TGTGCCAGCAGCCTTACTAGGGAGGCAACCGGGGAGCTGTTTTTT.

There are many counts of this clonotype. The CDR3 nucleotides read TGTGCCAGCAGTCTGATCGGGGCGAATCAGCCCCAGCATTTT. Its translation is CASSLIGANQPQHF. The genes are TRBV12-3 or TRBV12-4 and TRBJ1-5; a weak D match, TRBD1 (5 bases). This CDR3 has 14 amino acids. Trimming left V 5 bases short and J 4 bases short, with 12 bases between.

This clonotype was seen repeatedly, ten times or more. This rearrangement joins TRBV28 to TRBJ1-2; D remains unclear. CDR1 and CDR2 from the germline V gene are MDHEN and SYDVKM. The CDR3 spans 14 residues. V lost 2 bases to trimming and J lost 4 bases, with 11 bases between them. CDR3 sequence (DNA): TGTGCCAGCAGTTTAGGAAACGCAGGCTATGGCTACACCTTC. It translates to CASSLGNAGYGYTF.